These 19 T cell receptor beta chains were sequenced from one sample in a study of neurological immune-mediated disorders. The time point: longitudinal time-point 1 (baseline). In TCRdb, the 5' RACE reads were re-called with MiXCR into one record per CDR3 protein. The sample has around 71,000 distinct CDR3 sequences; approximately 15% are singletons. Sequenced: PBMCs. The receptors originated from a female donor with HTLV-1-associated myelopathy (HAM/TSP).

This clonotype was detected many times. V and J are TRBV10-2 and TRBJ1-1; D gene unclear. Per the germline V gene, CDR1 is WSHSY and CDR2 is SAAADI. This CDR3 contains 12 residues. Trimming shortened V by 6 bases and J by 11 bases, and 16 bases separated the two germline ends. The CDR3 DNA sequence: TGCGCCAGCAGCCCTATAACGGAGACGGCTTTCTTT. Translation: CASSPITETAFF.

This clonotype was recorded many times. V gene TRBV5-1 combines with J gene TRBJ2-3, with D possibly matching TRBD2 (7 bases). This CDR3 has 11 amino acids. V was pared by 7 bases and J by 10 bases, with 13 bases between. Germline assignment: CDR1 SGHRS and CDR2 YFSETQ. CDR3 nucleotide sequence: TGCGCCAGCGGGGGGGCTCAGGCGCAGTATTTT. Protein sequence: CASGGAQAQYF. Combining the CDR3 with reference TRBV5-1 and TRBJ2-3 gives the whole variable domain KAGVTQTPRYLIKTRGQQVTLSCSPISGHRSVSWYQQTPGQGLQFLFEYFSETQRNKGNFPGRFSGRQFSNSRSEMNVSTLELGDSALYLCASGGAQAQYFGPGTRLTVL.

Many counts were recorded for this clonotype. The chain uses TRBV5-1 and TRBJ2-5, with 8 nucleotides matching TRBD1. After removal of 4 bases from V and 6 bases from J, the junction contained 8 bases not matched to a gene. Germline loops: CDR1 SGHRS, CDR2 YFSETQ. CDR3 length equals 14 residues. Here the CDR3 DNA reads TGCGCCAGCAGCCCCACTCAGGGGGCGAAGACCCAGTACTTC. This sequence encodes CASSPTQGAKTQYF.

This clonotype occurred many times. The V gene is TRBV27, the J gene TRBJ2-2; D call uncertain. V lost 3 bases and J lost 4, with 15 bases in between. The CDR3 spans 16 residues. The germline V gene has CDR1 MNHEY and CDR2 SMNVEV (reference sequence). Written as DNA, the CDR3 is TGTGCCAGCAGTTTCCAGCACTCCCTCGGCACCGGGGAGCTGTTTTTT. It is translated as CASSFQHSLGTGELFF.

The V and J genes are TRBV11-3 and TRBJ2-2, with D perhaps matching TRBD2 (6 bases). This CDR3 has 16 amino acids. Deletions cut 4 bases from V and 1 base from J, with 13 bases between. Germline V gene sequence: CDR1 SGHNT, CDR2 YENEEA. The CDR3 sequence: CASSSGLLGNTGELFF. The DNA of the CDR3 is TGTGCCAGCAGCTCCGGACTACTGGGGAACACCGGGGAGCTGTTTTTT.

The sample holds many counts of this clonotype. The rearrangement uses TRBV20-1 and TRBJ1-2; TRBD1 matches at 8 bases. V was clipped by 1 base and J by 1 base; unmatched bases: 2. CDR3 length equals 14 residues. Germline values: CDR1 DFQATT, CDR2 SNEGSKA (reference sequence). Here the CDR3 reads CSARGTGLNYGYTF. The DNA of the CDR3 is TGCAGTGCTAGAGGGACAGGGCTTAACTATGGCTACACCTTC.

This clonotype was counted many times. The rearrangement uses TRBV12-3 or TRBV12-4 and TRBJ1-6; possible D gene TRBD1, 6 bases. Trimming took off 3 bases at V and 10 bases at J, with 10 bases between the two ends. CDR3 length: 13 amino acids. The chain's CDR3 is CASSLGRGSPLHF. CDR3 DNA sequence: TGTGCCAGCAGTTTGGGCAGGGGATCACCCCTCCACTTT.

The sample holds many counts of this clonotype. The chain has TRBV28 and TRBJ2-4; either TRBD1 or TRBD2 may supply D (7 bases each). Per the germline V gene, CDR1 is MDHEN and CDR2 is SYDVKM. Between the trimmed V and J ends, which lost 6 bases and 5 bases, there was a span of 11 bases. The CDR3 contains 13 residues. CDR3 bases: TGTGCCAGCAGACAGGGGAGGGAAAACATTCAGTACTTC. Amino acids: CASRQGRENIQYF. The full variable domain, completed using reference TRBV28 and TRBJ2-4, is DVKVTQSSRYLVKRTGEKVFLECVQDMDHENMFWYRQDPGLGLRLIYFSYDVKMKEKGDIPEGYSVSREKKERFSLILESASTNQTSMYLCASRQGRENIQYFGAGTRLSVL.

This clonotype was detected many times. Germline and junction disagree at one end, which may indicate a read error. The rearrangement joins TRBV7-9 to TRBJ2-5; TRBD2 is a possible D gene (6 bases). Germline V CDR1 and CDR2: SEHNR, FQNEAQ (reference sequence). This CDR3 contains 11 residues. The CDR3 region has the DNA TGTGCCAGCAGCGTGGCGGAGGGCGGGGAATTC. This translates into CASSVAEGGEF. The full variable domain, in which reference TRBV7-9 and TRBJ2-5 provide the parts outside the CDR3, is DTGVSQNPRHKITKRGQNVTFRCDPISEHNRLYWYRQTLGQGPEFLTYFQNEAQLEKSRLLSDRFSAERPKGSFSTLEIQRTEQGDSAMYLCASSVAEGGEFGPGTRLLVL.

CDR3 region: CASSLDRGKETQYF. The CDR3 nucleotides read TGTGCCAGCAGCCTAGACAGGGGTAAAGAGACCCAGTACTTC. The chain joins TRBV9 to TRBJ2-5; 8 nucleotides align to TRBD1. V dropped 4 bases and J dropped 3; count of bases not matched to a gene: 5. The CDR3 has 14 amino acids. CDR1 is SGDLS, CDR2 YYNGEE, per germline.

This clonotype was found many times. J is TRBJ1-1 and V is TRBV28; 7 bases are a match to TRBD1. Germline values: CDR1 MDHEN, CDR2 SYDVKM. J gave up 11 bases and V 3 bases, and 12 bases lay outside the gene matches. The CDR3 runs 14 residues. This chain's CDR3 is CASSLRGGAGGAFF. In DNA, the CDR3 is TGTGCCAGCAGTTTGAGAGGGGGCGCGGGAGGTGCTTTCTTT.

This clonotype occurred many times. This rearrangement joins TRBV20-1 to TRBJ2-1; D may be TRBD2 (7 bases). The V end was cut by 5 bases, the J end by 8 bases, with 19 bases between. The CDR3 length is 14 residues. In germline, CDR1 is DFQATT, CDR2 SNEGSKA (reference sequence). The CDR3 sequence: CSAGKGGVIHEQFF. For the CDR3, the DNA is TGCAGTGCTGGTAAAGGGGGGGTCATTCATGAGCAGTTCTTC.

The table lists this clonotype with many counts. A read error is possible here, since a much larger clone lies one base away. The rearrangement joins TRBV4-1 to TRBJ2-1; maybe TRBD1 (6 bases). CDR1 is MGHRA and CDR2 is YSYEKL in the germline V gene. The CDR3 extends over 14 amino acids. The CDR3, as DNA: TGCGCCAACAGCCAAAGACAGGCTCTAAGTGAGCAGTTCTTC. Translating it yields CANSQRQALSEQFF.

A word on this clonotype: This clone may be a read error of a much larger clone one base away. Because the CDR3's place on the DNA is in doubt, the DNA is left out and the CDR3 is given as listed by TCRdb. V usage is TRBV21-1 and J usage is TRBJ1-2; the D segment call TRBD1 is taken from the table without a DNA check. TRBV21-1 is a pseudogene. Termini included, the CDR3 measures 14 amino acids. The CDR3: CASTATDRPYGCTF.

The chain combines TRBV12-5 with TRBJ2-5; D is unclear. The CDR3 covers 17 residues. The V gene lost 3 bases and the J gene lost 1 base, with 18 bases spanning the gap. CDR1 and CDR2 from the germline V gene are LGHNT and FRNRAP. The CDR3 reads CASGFTPTYNPQETQYF. Here the CDR3 DNA reads TGTGCTAGTGGTTTTACCCCGACTTACAATCCCCAAGAGACCCAGTACTTC.

This clonotype was picked up many times. The gene calls are TRBV7-2 and TRBJ2-2; TRBD1 matches at 11 bases. After removal of 5 bases from V and 5 bases from J, the junction contained 7 bases not matched to a gene. CDR3 length: 16 residues. Germline-derived CDR1 and CDR2 are SGHTA and FQGNSA. The chain's CDR3 is CASSKDRGRLTGELFF. The DNA of the CDR3 is TGTGCCAGCAGCAAGGACAGGGGGCGGTTAACCGGGGAGCTGTTTTTT.

This clonotype was seen many times. The rearrangement uses TRBV20-1 and TRBJ2-2; D remains unclear. Deletions cut 6 bases from V and 4 bases from J, with 12 bases between. The germline V gene has CDR1 DFQATT and CDR2 SNEGSKA (reference sequence). This CDR3 is built from 13 residues. This CDR3 reads CSASPFATGELFF. The CDR3 DNA reads as TGCAGTGCCTCGCCCTTTGCCACCGGGGAGCTGTTTTTT.

Many counts were recorded for this clonotype. V and J are TRBV5-1 and TRBJ2-1; D remains ambiguous. The V end was cut by 5 bases, the J end by 6 bases, with 15 bases between. The CDR3 is 14 amino acids. Germline V gene sequence: CDR1 SGHRS, CDR2 YFSETQ. The CDR3 DNA follows: TGCGCCAGCAGGCCGCTATCGGGCGGCAATGAGCAGTTCTTC. Its protein product is CASRPLSGGNEQFF.

This clonotype was counted ten times or more. The chain recombines TRBV5-6 with TRBJ1-1; tentatively, D is TRBD1 (6 bases). V was clipped by 0 bases and J by 1 base, with 16 bases between them. This CDR3 comprises 17 residues. CDR1 is SGHDT, CDR2 YYEEEE, per germline. CDR3 in DNA: TGTGCCAGCAGCTTGGCCGGGGCAGGGGCTGCGAACACTGAAGCTTTCTTT. Protein sequence: CASSLAGAGAANTEAFF. The full variable domain, in which reference TRBV5-6 and TRBJ1-1 provide the parts outside the CDR3, is DAGVTQSPTHLIKTRGQQVTLRCSPKSGHDTVSWYQQALGQGPQFIFQYYEEEERQRGNFPDRFSGHQFPNYSSELNVNALLLGDSALYLCASSLAGAGAANTEAFFGQGTRLTVV.